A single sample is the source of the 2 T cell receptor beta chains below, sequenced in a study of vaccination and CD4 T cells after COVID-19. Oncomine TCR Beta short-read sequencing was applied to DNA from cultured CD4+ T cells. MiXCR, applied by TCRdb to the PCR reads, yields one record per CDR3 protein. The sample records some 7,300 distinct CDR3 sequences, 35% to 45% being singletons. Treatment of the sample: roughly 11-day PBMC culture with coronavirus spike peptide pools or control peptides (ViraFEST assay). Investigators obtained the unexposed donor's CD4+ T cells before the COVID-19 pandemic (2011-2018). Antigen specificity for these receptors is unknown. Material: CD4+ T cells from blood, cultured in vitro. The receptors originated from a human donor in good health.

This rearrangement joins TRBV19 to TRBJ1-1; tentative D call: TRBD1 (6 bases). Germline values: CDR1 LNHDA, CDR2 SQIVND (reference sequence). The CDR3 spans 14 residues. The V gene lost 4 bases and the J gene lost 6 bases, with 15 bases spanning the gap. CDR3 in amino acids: CASSRGTGMAEAFF. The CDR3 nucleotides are TGTGCCAGTAGTAGGGGAACAGGGATGGCTGAAGCTTTCTTT. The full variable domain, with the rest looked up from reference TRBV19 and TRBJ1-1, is DGGITQSPKYLFRKEGQNVTLSCEQNLNHDAMYWYRQDPGQGLRLIYYSQIVNDFQKGDIAEGYSVSREKKESFPLTVTSAQKNPTAFYLCASSRGTGMAEAFFGQGTRLTVV.

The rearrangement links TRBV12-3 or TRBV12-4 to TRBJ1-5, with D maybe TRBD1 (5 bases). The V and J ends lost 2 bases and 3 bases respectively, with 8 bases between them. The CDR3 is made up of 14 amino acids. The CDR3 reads CASSLQGFNQPQHF. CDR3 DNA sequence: TGTGCCAGCAGTTTACAGGGTTTCAATCAGCCCCAGCATTTT.